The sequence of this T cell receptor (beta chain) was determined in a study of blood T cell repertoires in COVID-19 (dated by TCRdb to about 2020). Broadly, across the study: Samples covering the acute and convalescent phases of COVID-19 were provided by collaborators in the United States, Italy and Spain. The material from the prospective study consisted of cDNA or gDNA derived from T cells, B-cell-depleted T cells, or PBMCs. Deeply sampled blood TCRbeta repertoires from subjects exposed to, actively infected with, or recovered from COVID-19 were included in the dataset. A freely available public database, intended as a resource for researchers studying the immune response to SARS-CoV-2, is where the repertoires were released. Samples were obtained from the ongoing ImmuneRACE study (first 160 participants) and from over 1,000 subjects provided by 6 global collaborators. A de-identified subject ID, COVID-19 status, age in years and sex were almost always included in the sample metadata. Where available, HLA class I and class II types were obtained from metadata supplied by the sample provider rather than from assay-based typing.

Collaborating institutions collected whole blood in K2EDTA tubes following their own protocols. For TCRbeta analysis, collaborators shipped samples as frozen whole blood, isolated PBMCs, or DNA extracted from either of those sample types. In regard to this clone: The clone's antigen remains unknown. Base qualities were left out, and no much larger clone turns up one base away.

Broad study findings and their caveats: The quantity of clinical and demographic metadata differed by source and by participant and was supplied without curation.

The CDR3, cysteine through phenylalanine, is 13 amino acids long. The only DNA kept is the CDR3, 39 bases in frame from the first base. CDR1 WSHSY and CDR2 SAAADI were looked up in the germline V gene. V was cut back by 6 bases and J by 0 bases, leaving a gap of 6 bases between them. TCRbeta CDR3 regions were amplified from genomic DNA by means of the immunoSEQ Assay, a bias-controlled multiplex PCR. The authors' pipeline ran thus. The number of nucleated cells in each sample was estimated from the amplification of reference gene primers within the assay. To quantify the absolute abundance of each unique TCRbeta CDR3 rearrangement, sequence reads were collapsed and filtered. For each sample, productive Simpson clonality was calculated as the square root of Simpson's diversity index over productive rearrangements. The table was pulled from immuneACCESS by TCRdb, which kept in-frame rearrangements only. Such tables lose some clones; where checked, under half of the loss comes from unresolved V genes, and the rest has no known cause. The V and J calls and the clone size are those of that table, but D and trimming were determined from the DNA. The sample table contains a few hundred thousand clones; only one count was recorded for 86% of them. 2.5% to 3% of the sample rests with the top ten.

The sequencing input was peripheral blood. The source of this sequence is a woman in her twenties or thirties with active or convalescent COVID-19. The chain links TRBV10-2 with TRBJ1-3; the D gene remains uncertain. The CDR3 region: CASRSGSGNTIYF. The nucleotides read TGCGCCAGCAGGTCAGGCTCTGGAAACACCATATATTTT.